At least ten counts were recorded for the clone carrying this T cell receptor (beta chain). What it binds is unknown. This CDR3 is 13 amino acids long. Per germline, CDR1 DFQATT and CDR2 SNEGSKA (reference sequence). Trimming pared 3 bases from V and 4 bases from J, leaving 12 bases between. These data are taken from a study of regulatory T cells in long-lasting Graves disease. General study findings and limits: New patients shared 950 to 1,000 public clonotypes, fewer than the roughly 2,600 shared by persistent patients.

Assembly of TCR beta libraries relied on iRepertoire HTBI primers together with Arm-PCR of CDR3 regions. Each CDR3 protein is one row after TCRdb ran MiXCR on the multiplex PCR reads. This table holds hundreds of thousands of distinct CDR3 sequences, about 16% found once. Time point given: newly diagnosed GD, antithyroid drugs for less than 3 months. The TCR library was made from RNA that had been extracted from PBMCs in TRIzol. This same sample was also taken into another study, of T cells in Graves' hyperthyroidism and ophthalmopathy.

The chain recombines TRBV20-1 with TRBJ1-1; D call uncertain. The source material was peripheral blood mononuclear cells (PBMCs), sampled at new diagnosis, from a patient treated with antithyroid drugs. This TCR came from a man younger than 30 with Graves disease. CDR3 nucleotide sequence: TGCAGTGCTAGTCAGCAGATTCCCACTGAAGCTTTCTTT. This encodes CSASQQIPTEAFF.